The 14 T cell receptor beta chains reported below all come from one sample, sequenced in a study of shared clonotypes between healthy human individuals. The table came from immunoSEQ multiplex PCR; TCRdb's copy has only in-frame clones and leaves some out. The sample yields 2,500,000 or so clones, about 90% seen once. Specimen: naive CD4+ T cells from PBMCs. Regarding subset: CD45RA+ positively selected. The source is a man between 18 and 29 years old in good health. Some clones in this sample may be carry-over from other donors' samples.

In this sample, this clone turned up a few times. Other DNA sequences from this sample encode an identical CDR3 as well. The chain employs TRBV5-1 and TRBJ2-6, with a tentative D call TRBD1 (6 bases). This CDR3 spans 14 amino acids. With 4 bases removed from V and 1 base from J, the gap between germline ends came to 6 bases. The germline CDR1 and CDR2 sequences are SGHRS and YFSETQ. The CDR3 coding sequence is TGCGCCAGCAGCCAGGGGTCTGGGGCCAACGTCCTGACTTTC. It codes for CASSQGSGANVLTF.

This chain joins TRBV7-6 and TRBJ2-7; 8 nucleotides match TRBD2. The CDR3 is made up of 15 amino acids. V lost 1 base and J lost 2; bases outside the gene matches: 4. CDR1 is SGHVS, CDR2 FNYEAQ, per germline. Written as DNA, the CDR3 is TGTGCCAGCAGCTTAGAGGCGGGAGGACCCTACGAGCAGTACTTC. Its translation is CASSLEAGGPYEQYF.

V is TRBV28 and J is TRBJ2-2; no clear D. Germline values: CDR1 MDHEN, CDR2 SYDVKM. This CDR3 region has 15 residues. Trimming left V 6 bases short and J 2 bases short, with 13 bases between. CDR3 in DNA: TGTGCCAGCAGCCACCCTCTGGGCAACACCGGGGAGCTGTTTTTT. Encoded protein: CASSHPLGNTGELFF.

V and J are TRBV29-1 and TRBJ2-7; D is undetermined. Germline V gene lookup returns CDR1 SQVTM and CDR2 ANQGSEA. The germline V and J ends were trimmed by 7 bases and 1 base, with 11 bases remaining between them. This CDR3 is built from 12 residues. CDR3 region: CSALTQSYEQYF. The DNA of the CDR3 is TGCAGCGCGTTGACACAGTCCTACGAGCAGTACTTC.

The rearrangement joins TRBV5-1 to TRBJ2-1, with a weak D call TRBD1 (5 bases). The CDR3 has 16 residues. The germline V gene has CDR1 SGHRS and CDR2 YFSETQ. Trimming took 5 bases from V and 2 from J, leaving 17 bases between them. This CDR3 reads CASRKTTAGPYNEQFF. The CDR3 nucleotides are TGCGCCAGCAGGAAGACCACCGCAGGGCCCTACAATGAGCAGTTCTTC.

This sequence joins TRBV5-1 and TRBJ2-7; 13 nucleotides align to TRBD2. Germline lookup yields CDR1 SGHRS and CDR2 YFSETQ. The CDR3 has 19 residues. Unmatched junction bases numbered 19, after V lost 4 bases and J lost 6 bases. The CDR3 region has the DNA TGCGCCAGCAGCGGTCGGACTAGCGGGAGAAATCGTGGCTTTCCCGAGCAGTACTTC. It specifies CASSGRTSGRNRGFPEQYF.

The chain has TRBV21-1 and TRBJ2-5; TRBD2, as called in the table, went unchecked against the DNA. TRBV21-1 is classified as a pseudogene. The CDR3 loop spans 15 amino acids. CDR3 in amino acids: CASSIVAGYQETQYF. The CDR3 DNA reads as TGTGCCAGCAGCATCGTGGCGGGGTACCAAGAGACCCAGTACTTC.

The chain employs TRBV19 and TRBJ1-4; the D is unclear. CDR3 length: 14 amino acids. V was trimmed by 10 bases and J by 4 bases, leaving 16 bases between them. Germline assignment: CDR1 LNHDA and CDR2 SQIVND (reference sequence). The CDR3 reads CATSDRAHNEKLFF. As DNA, the CDR3 is TGTGCCACCTCAGACCGGGCCCATAATGAAAAACTGTTTTTT.

The chain is built from TRBV10-2 and TRBJ2-5; D gene uncertain. V dropped 3 bases and J dropped 3 bases, with 20 bases sitting between them. There are 17 residues in the CDR3. Germline-derived CDR1 and CDR2 are WSHSY and SAAADI. DNA for the CDR3: TGCGCCAGCAGTGACCCGATCAGGATGAGGCTTAAAGAGACCCAGTACTTC. This codes for CASSDPIRMRLKETQYF.

The V call is TRBV7-3, the J call TRBJ2-1; tentatively, D is TRBD1 (6 bases). The CDR3 covers 13 residues. The germline gives CDR1 SGHTA, CDR2 FQGTGA. Trimming removed 5 bases from V and 8 bases from J, with 13 bases in between. CDR3 sequence (DNA): TGTGCCAGCAGCAGCAGGGGATCCGATGAGCAGTTCTTC. This sequence encodes CASSSRGSDEQFF.

This chain joins TRBV5-5 and TRBJ1-1, with D possibly being TRBD1 (6 bases). With 1 base removed from V and 2 bases from J, the gap between germline ends came to 9 bases. The CDR3 spans 14 residues. From germline, CDR1 is SGHKS and CDR2 YYEKEE (reference sequence). CDR3: CASSLPQGNTEAFF. The CDR3 region has the DNA TGTGCCAGCAGCTTGCCACAGGGAAACACTGAAGCTTTCTTT.

J is TRBJ2-6 and V is TRBV5-4; tentatively, D is TRBD2 (6 bases). This CDR3 is 15 amino acids long. The germline V and J ends were trimmed by 4 bases and 6 bases, with 14 bases remaining between them. CDR1 is SGHNT and CDR2 is YYREEE in the germline V gene (reference sequence). The DNA for the CDR3 is TGTGCCAGCAGCCCCGGGACTGTTGAGGCCAACGTCCTGACTTTC. Translating gives CASSPGTVEANVLTF.

V is TRBV11-3 and J is TRBJ2-3; D gene ambiguous. The CDR3 contains 13 residues. The V and J ends lost 1 base and 9 bases respectively, with 11 bases between them. Per germline, CDR1 SGHNT and CDR2 YENEEA. The CDR3 bases are TGTGCCAGCAGCTTAGTTGGATCCGGAACGCAGTATTTT. Amino acids: CASSLVGSGTQYF.

V usage is TRBV28 and J usage is TRBJ2-5, with 8 bases matching TRBD1. The CDR3 totals 14 residues. V was pared by 6 bases and J by 4 bases, with 7 bases of the junction left unmatched. Germline loops: CDR1 MDHEN, CDR2 SYDVKM. CDR3 residues: CASRRGQGSETQYF. CDR3 nucleotide sequence: TGTGCCAGCAGACGAGGACAGGGTTCAGAGACCCAGTACTTC.